Shown below are 2 T cell receptor beta chains from a single sample sequenced in a study of neurological immune-mediated disorders. TCRdb reprocessed the 5' RACE reads via MiXCR and lists one record per CDR3 protein. Here the sample spans tens of thousands of distinct CDR3 sequences, approximately 10% being singletons. The sample taken for sequencing was PBMCs. Source of these receptors: a middle-aged man in good health.

This clonotype occurred many times. This chain joins TRBV12-3 or TRBV12-4 and TRBJ2-3, with no clear D. The V gene lost 5 bases and the J gene lost 6 bases, with 6 bases spanning the gap. The CDR3 is made up of 11 amino acids. The CDR3 DNA reads as TGTGCCAGCAGTGGACGGGATACGCAGTATTTT. Translation: CASSGRDTQYF.

In this sample, this clonotype turned up many times. The chain recombines TRBV10-3 with TRBJ1-1, with D perhaps matching TRBD1 (5 bases). This CDR3 contains 13 residues. With 6 bases removed from V and 6 bases from J, the gap between germline ends came to 14 bases. The germline CDR1 and CDR2 sequences are ENHRY and SYGVKD. In nucleotides, the CDR3 is TGTGCCATCAGGGGGACCGCGGGCGCTGAAGCTTTCTTT. Protein sequence: CAIRGTAGAEAFF.